This T cell receptor beta chain was identified during a study of T cells after yellow fever vaccination. This clonotype turned up a few times. TCRdb fed the 5' RACE reads into MiXCR, producing one record per CDR3 protein. The profile shows 280,000 or so distinct CDR3 sequences, around 8.6% of them singletons. The germline gives CDR1 DFQATT, CDR2 SNEGSKA (reference sequence). V lost 6 bases and J lost 1; bases outside the gene matches: 9. CDR3 length: 15 amino acids. The sequence derives from a man aged 18 to 30 who received the YFV17D yellow fever vaccine. Material: CD4+ T cells sorted from PBMCs, obtained 5 days after the yellow fever booster vaccination. This sequence joins TRBV20-1 and TRBJ2-5; 9 bases are a match to TRBD2. The CDR3 here is CSAVGGGARQETQYF. The CDR3 nucleotides are TGCAGTGCAGTTGGCGGGGGGGCACGCCAAGAGACCCAGTACTTC.